The clone carrying this T cell receptor beta chain was seen only a few times. The antigen remains unidentified. The data originate from a study of T cells in Graves' hyperthyroidism and ophthalmopathy. Diagnoses were made from clinical symptoms, serum measures (thyroxine and TRAb), thyroid ultrasound and orbital computed tomography. Fresh 10 ml peripheral blood yielded PBMCs. Using RNA transcripts as the source, TCR beta CDR3 regions were amplified. In the first-round RT-PCR of the TCR CDR3, the HTBI primer set was used. TCRdb itself ran the multiplex PCR reads through MiXCR, one entry per CDR3 protein. The sample yields about 610,000 distinct CDR3 sequences, 15% to 20% seen once. The V end lost 6 bases, the J end lost 7 bases, and 19 bases lay between the germline ends. The CDR3 is made up of 15 amino acids. Germline V gene data show CDR1 as MNHNS and CDR2 as SASEGT. Regarding the study as a whole: Ophthalmopathy and stable hyperthyroidism were told apart by a 13 V-J model. Blood shared most expanded thyroid clonotypes above 0.001.

The sample was blood. The chain joins TRBV6-1 to TRBJ2-4; D is perhaps TRBD1 (6 bases). This clonotype was sampled from a woman between 35 and 50 years old with Graves' ophthalmopathy. CDR3 loop: CASRPRGDDPNIQYF. The CDR3 DNA reads as TGTGCCAGCAGACCCAGGGGTGATGACCCGAACATTCAGTACTTC.